Each of the 4 T cell receptor beta chains below was sequenced from the same sample in a study of T cell repertoires in cytomegalovirus infection. TCRdb re-derived calls from the reads in MiXCR, one entry per CDR3 protein. This repertoire shows about 530,000 distinct CDR3 sequences, about 25% found once; its top ten account for about 13%. Source material: PBMCs. All receptors derive from a human donor in good health (CMV status not recorded). Some clones in this sample may be carry-over from other donors' samples.

This chain uses TRBV29-1 with TRBJ1-4; D gene ambiguous. This CDR3 is built from 15 residues. With 5 bases removed from V and 7 bases from J, the gap between germline ends came to 20 bases. Per the germline V gene, CDR1 is SQVTM and CDR2 is ANQGSEA. The CDR3 DNA follows: TGCAGCGTTTGTCGTCGGACCGGGGTCGGTGAAAAACTGTTTTTT. Its protein is CSVCRRTGVGEKLFF.

This clonotype was counted between two and nine times. V gene TRBV2 combines with J gene TRBJ2-1; 14 bases are shared with TRBD2. The CDR3 is 17 amino acids. Trimming cost V 6 bases and J 4 bases; bases outside gene matches: 8. From germline, CDR1 is SNHLY and CDR2 FYNNEI. CDR3 DNA: TGTGCCAGCAGGAAGGGACTAGCGGGAGCCCCTTACAATGAGCAGTTCTTC. Its translation: CASRKGLAGAPYNEQFF.

This clonotype turned up a few times. Given a much more abundant clone one base away, this may be a read error. The J gene is TRBJ1-2, the V gene TRBV7-2, with TRBD1 matching 11 bases. V was pared by 3 bases and J by 2 bases, with 2 bases of the junction left unmatched. This CDR3 spans 15 amino acids. In germline, CDR1 is SGHTA, CDR2 FQGNSA. CDR3 in DNA: TGTGCCAGCAGCTTCGGACAGGGGGCGAACTATGGCTACACCTTC. Amino acid sequence: CASSFGQGANYGYTF.

J is TRBJ2-2 and V is TRBV12-3 or TRBV12-4; tentatively, D is TRBD2 (6 bases). The CDR3 has 15 residues. Between the trimmed V and J ends, which lost 4 bases and 2 bases, there was a span of 11 bases. The CDR3: CASSSTGSNTGELFF. The CDR3 nucleotides are TGTGCCAGCAGTTCAACCGGGAGCAACACCGGGGAGCTGTTTTTT.